This T cell receptor beta chain was sequenced for a study of blood T cells in healthy people across ages. In this sample, this clonotype turned up many times. CDR1 is SGHTA and CDR2 is FQGNSA in the germline V gene. V gave up 4 bases and J gave up 6 bases; unmatched junction bases: 2. The CDR3 runs 13 residues. Then a second PCR, running about 6 to 11 cycles, was carried out with a sample-barcoded 5' primer and a J-beta primer mix. MiXCR was run by TCRdb on the 5' RACE reads, yielding one entry per CDR3 protein. This table holds about 780,000 distinct CDR3 sequences, about a quarter found once. The same sample was also studied in work on T cells of mothers and their children.

The sample comprised blood. The genes are TRBV7-2 and TRBJ1-2; the match to TRBD1 covers 10 bases. The TCR sequence derives from a boy aged 5-17 years in good health. CDR3 nucleotides: TGTGCCAGCAGCTACGGGACAGGGGATGGCTACACCTTC. This sequence encodes CASSYGTGDGYTF. Full variable domain (rest looked up from reference TRBV7-2 and TRBJ1-2): GAGVSQSPSNKVTEKGKDVELRCDPISGHTALYWYRQSLGQGLEFLIYFQGNSAPDKSGLPSDRFSAERTGGSVSTLTIQRTQQEDSAVYLCASSYGTGDGYTFGSGTRLTVV.